This TCR beta chain was sequenced in a study of cytomegalovirus exposure and HLA in healthy donors. For the study at large: Around 89 million unique TCRs from HLA-typed donors made up an early data release. Regarding the study as a whole: In a later analysis, TCR beta V- and J-gene trimming showed a link to a missense DCLRE1C variant. On later analysis, the bulk of CMV-associated TCR beta chains appeared to be HLA-restricted. Follow-up analysis found HLA locus-dependent TCR association rates, highest for DRB1 and lowest for HLA-C.

As regards this clone: Its antigen is undetermined.

PCR was performed using 60 Vbeta and 13 Jbeta primers. Profiling relied on immunoSEQ multiplex PCR, and the TCRdb table lists in-frame clones only, not all of them. The sample holds more than 65,000 clones, around 74% seen once. The specimen sequenced was PBMCs. This TCR was recovered from a woman aged 55-69 years in good health and CMV-seropositive.

The CDR3 DNA reads TGTGCCAGCAGCTTGCAGGCAGGGAAAATGAACACTGAAGCTTTCTTT. It codes for CASSLQAGKMNTEAFF. The chain carries TRBV5-4 and TRBJ1-1, with D tentatively TRBD1 (5 bases). V was trimmed by 1 base and J by 0 bases, leaving 13 bases between them. CDR1 is SGHNT and CDR2 is YYREEE in the germline V gene (reference sequence). The CDR3 totals 16 residues.